These T cell receptor beta chains were read from a single sample in a study of T cell repertoires in cytomegalovirus infection. TCRdb analysed the reads with MiXCR anew, one entry per CDR3 protein. The sample records hundreds of thousands of distinct CDR3 sequences, about a third being singletons. Antigens of these TCRs are unknown. The specimen comprised cultured CD8+ T cells from PBMCs, sampled from culture after CMV antigen stimulation. The receptors originated from a human donor in good health (CMV status not recorded). Some clones in this sample may be carry-over from other donors' samples. CDR3s include the opening cysteine and the closing phenylalanine or tryptophan. Each record gives: clone size, V gene, J gene, D gene, CDR3 protein, CDR3 DNA. The D gene is left open where the match is weak. For some rows the clone size is stated as once, few or many, or as a class when expanded; others skip it.

clone_size: few
v_call: TRBV7-5
j_call: TRBJ2-1
d_call: -
cdr3_aa: CISVPEAPTRGGGNNEQFF
cdr3_nt: -

clone_size: few
v_call: TRBV7-6
j_call: TRBJ1-3
d_call: -
cdr3_aa: CASSLARMVENSGNTIYF
cdr3_nt: TGTGCCAGCAGCTTAGCGAGGATGGTGGAAAACTCTGGAAACACCATATATTTT

clone_size: few
v_call: TRBV6-8
j_call: TRBJ2-1
d_call: -
cdr3_aa: CASSYQMKGKGEQFF
cdr3_nt: TGTGCCAGCAGTTACCAGATGAAGGGCAAGGGCGAGCAGTTCTTC

clone_size: few
v_call: TRBV12-3/TRBV12-4
j_call: TRBJ1-4
d_call: -
cdr3_aa: CASTFIGVSEKLFF
cdr3_nt: TGTGCCAGCACCTTTATTGGGGTTAGTGAAAAACTGTTTTTT

clone_size: -
v_call: TRBV7-2
j_call: TRBJ1-2
d_call: TRBD1
cdr3_aa: CASSLVPGQGSGGYTF
cdr3_nt: TGTGCCAGCAGCTTAGTCCCGGGACAGGGCTCGGGAGGCTACACCTTC

clone_size: -
v_call: TRBV19
j_call: TRBJ2-1
d_call: -
cdr3_aa: CASSIAGPNNEQFF
cdr3_nt: TGTGCCAGTAGTATCGCAGGGCCAAACAATGAGCAGTTCTTC

clone_size: few
v_call: TRBV4-1
j_call: TRBJ2-1
d_call: -
cdr3_aa: CASSQEVSWGGDNEQFF
cdr3_nt: TGCGCCAGCAGCCAAGAGGTTTCCTGGGGGGGCGACAATGAGCAGTTCTTC

clone_size: -
v_call: TRBV6-1
j_call: TRBJ2-2
d_call: -
cdr3_aa: CASMRSGELFF
cdr3_nt: TGTGCCAGCATGCGGTCCGGGGAGCTGTTTTTT

clone_size: few
v_call: TRBV4-1
j_call: TRBJ2-5
d_call: -
cdr3_aa: CASSPSPALHETQYF
cdr3_nt: TGCGCCAGCAGCCCTAGCCCAGCTCTTCATGAGACCCAGTACTTC

clone_size: -
v_call: TRBV7-9
j_call: TRBJ1-5
d_call: -
cdr3_aa: CASTQSTEFNQPQHF
cdr3_nt: TGTGCCAGCACTCAAAGCACGGAGTTTAATCAGCCCCAGCATTTT

clone_size: -
v_call: TRBV7-9
j_call: TRBJ2-5
d_call: -
cdr3_aa: CASSPPDQGPETQYF
cdr3_nt: TGTGCCAGCAGCCCTCCTGACCAGGGGCCAGAGACCCAGTACTTC

clone_size: -
v_call: TRBV10-3
j_call: TRBJ2-7
d_call: -
cdr3_aa: CAISESGQYEQYF
cdr3_nt: TGTGCCATCAGTGAGTCCGGACAGTACGAGCAGTACTTC

clone_size: many
v_call: TRBV6-5
j_call: TRBJ1-3
d_call: TRBD1
cdr3_aa: CASSPVTGGWGNTIYF
cdr3_nt: TGTGCCAGCAGCCCCGTTACAGGGGGCTGGGGAAACACCATATATTTT

clone_size: -
v_call: TRBV6-2/TRBV6-3
j_call: TRBJ1-3
d_call: -
cdr3_aa: CASSWSFSGNTIYF
cdr3_nt: TGTGCCAGCAGTTGGTCCTTCTCTGGAAACACCATATATTTT

clone_size: few
v_call: TRBV7-9
j_call: TRBJ2-4
d_call: -
cdr3_aa: CASSTGTKNIQYF
cdr3_nt: TGTGCCAGCAGCACAGGGACCAAAAACATTCAGTACTTC

clone_size: -
v_call: TRBV7-4
j_call: TRBJ2-3
d_call: TRBD1
cdr3_aa: CASSLRTGEVDTQYF
cdr3_nt: TGTGCCAGCAGCTTGCGGACAGGGGAGGTAGATACGCAGTATTTT

clone_size: few
v_call: TRBV6-2/TRBV6-3
j_call: TRBJ2-2
d_call: TRBD2
cdr3_aa: CASSHRTSGGVGPTGELFF
cdr3_nt: TGTGCCAGCAGTCACCGGACTAGCGGGGGGGTAGGTCCCACCGGGGAGCTGTTTTTT

clone_size: few
v_call: TRBV3-1
j_call: TRBJ2-2
d_call: TRBD2
cdr3_aa: CASSHETSGERLGTGELFF
cdr3_nt: TGTGCCAGCAGCCACGAAACTAGCGGGGAACGACTGGGCACCGGGGAGCTGTTTTTT

clone_size: -
v_call: TRBV15
j_call: TRBJ2-1
d_call: -
cdr3_aa: CATSRVENRELSYNEQFF
cdr3_nt: TGTGCCACCAGCAGAGTTGAGAACAGGGAGCTCTCCTACAATGAGCAGTTCTTC

clone_size: once
v_call: TRBV29-1
j_call: TRBJ2-2
d_call: -
cdr3_aa: CSVALKGVGELFF
cdr3_nt: TGCAGCGTTGCCCTGAAGGGCGTCGGGGAGCTGTTTTTT

clone_size: -
v_call: TRBV7-9
j_call: TRBJ2-2
d_call: -
cdr3_aa: CASSSLPTARTNTGELFF
cdr3_nt: TGTGCCAGCAGCTCACTCCCTACCGCACGAACGAACACCGGGGAGCTGTTTTTT

clone_size: -
v_call: TRBV7-6
j_call: TRBJ1-5
d_call: -
cdr3_aa: CASSSGNGPQHF
cdr3_nt: TGTGCCAGCAGCTCGGGAAATGGGCCCCAGCATTTT

clone_size: few
v_call: TRBV6-6
j_call: TRBJ1-5
d_call: -
cdr3_aa: CASSYSKRESNQPQHF
cdr3_nt: TGTGCCAGCAGTTACTCGAAGAGGGAAAGCAATCAGCCCCAGCATTTT

clone_size: -
v_call: TRBV5-4
j_call: TRBJ2-5
d_call: TRBD2
cdr3_aa: CASSVLAGGLRETQYF
cdr3_nt: TGTGCCAGCAGCGTATTAGCGGGGGGCCTTCGGGAGACCCAGTACTTC

clone_size: few
v_call: TRBV4-1
j_call: TRBJ2-2
d_call: TRBD1
cdr3_aa: CASSPGTEAGELFF
cdr3_nt: TGCGCCAGCAGCCCCGGGACAGAGGCCGGGGAGCTGTTTTTT

clone_size: -
v_call: TRBV24-1
j_call: TRBJ2-1
d_call: -
cdr3_aa: CATSHREERAPNEQFF
cdr3_nt: TGTGCCACCAGTCATCGCGAGGAGCGGGCCCCCAATGAGCAGTTCTTC

clone_size: -
v_call: TRBV11-2
j_call: TRBJ1-1
d_call: -
cdr3_aa: CASSLEVRDEAFF
cdr3_nt: TGTGCCAGCAGCTTAGAGGTCCGGGATGAAGCTTTCTTT

clone_size: -
v_call: TRBV10-3
j_call: TRBJ1-1
d_call: TRBD1
cdr3_aa: CAILAGQGKTEAFF
cdr3_nt: TGTGCCATCTTGGCCGGACAGGGGAAGACTGAAGCTTTCTTT

clone_size: -
v_call: TRBV12-5
j_call: TRBJ1-1
d_call: TRBD1
cdr3_aa: CASGWNLNGTGGMNTEAFF
cdr3_nt: TGTGCTAGTGGTTGGAATTTAAATGGGACAGGGGGAATGAACACTGAAGCTTTCTTT

clone_size: few
v_call: TRBV7-6
j_call: TRBJ1-1
d_call: -
cdr3_aa: CASSLEFDRTNTEAFF
cdr3_nt: TGTGCCAGCAGCTTAGAGTTTGACAGGACGAACACTGAAGCTTTCTTT

clone_size: -
v_call: TRBV7-9
j_call: TRBJ2-5
d_call: -
cdr3_aa: CASRAGNETQYF
cdr3_nt: TGTGCCAGCAGAGCGGGTAACGAGACCCAGTACTTC

clone_size: few
v_call: TRBV7-6
j_call: TRBJ1-2
d_call: -
cdr3_aa: CASSSPTGWGYTF
cdr3_nt: TGTGCCAGCAGTTCTCCCACAGGGTGGGGCTACACCTTC

clone_size: -
v_call: TRBV10-3
j_call: TRBJ2-1
d_call: TRBD2
cdr3_aa: CAISVIGLAAYNEQFF
cdr3_nt: TGTGCCATCAGTGTGATCGGGCTAGCGGCCTACAATGAGCAGTTCTTC

clone_size: many
v_call: TRBV7-7
j_call: TRBJ1-1
d_call: TRBD1
cdr3_aa: CASSLGQYTEAFF
cdr3_nt: TGTGCTAGCAGCTTGGGACAGTACACTGAAGCTTTCTTT

clone_size: many
v_call: TRBV7-2
j_call: TRBJ1-5
d_call: -
cdr3_aa: CASSAWGGRGQPQHF
cdr3_nt: TGTGCCAGCAGCGCATGGGGGGGGAGAGGTCAGCCCCAGCATTTT

clone_size: few
v_call: TRBV6-5
j_call: TRBJ2-2
d_call: TRBD1
cdr3_aa: CASSYQWTGFTGELFF
cdr3_nt: TGTGCCAGCAGTTATCAATGGACAGGGTTTACCGGGGAGCTGTTTTTT

clone_size: few
v_call: TRBV6-2/TRBV6-3
j_call: TRBJ1-2
d_call: TRBD1
cdr3_aa: CASSKLTGTFGGYTF
cdr3_nt: TGTGCCAGCAGTAAATTGACAGGGACATTCGGAGGCTACACCTTC

clone_size: -
v_call: TRBV27
j_call: TRBJ1-2
d_call: -
cdr3_aa: CASSDGSSNYGYTF
cdr3_nt: TGTGCCAGCAGCGACGGGTCATCTAACTATGGCTACACCTTC

clone_size: many
v_call: TRBV6-1
j_call: TRBJ2-3
d_call: -
cdr3_aa: CASTGSTDTQYF
cdr3_nt: TGTGCCAGCACGGGTAGCACAGATACGCAGTATTTT

clone_size: -
v_call: TRBV27
j_call: TRBJ1-5
d_call: -
cdr3_aa: CASSLFGGAGQPQHF
cdr3_nt: TGTGCCAGCAGCCTGTTCGGGGGCGCCGGTCAGCCCCAGCATTTT

clone_size: few
v_call: TRBV6-5
j_call: TRBJ2-2
d_call: -
cdr3_aa: CASIGRGRGVWRTGELFF
cdr3_nt: TGTGCCAGCATTGGCAGGGGAAGAGGGGTGTGGAGGACCGGGGAGCTGTTTTTT

clone_size: -
v_call: TRBV4-1
j_call: TRBJ2-2
d_call: -
cdr3_aa: CASSQIYGETGELFF
cdr3_nt: TGCGCCAGCAGCCAAATCTACGGAGAAACCGGGGAGCTGTTTTTT